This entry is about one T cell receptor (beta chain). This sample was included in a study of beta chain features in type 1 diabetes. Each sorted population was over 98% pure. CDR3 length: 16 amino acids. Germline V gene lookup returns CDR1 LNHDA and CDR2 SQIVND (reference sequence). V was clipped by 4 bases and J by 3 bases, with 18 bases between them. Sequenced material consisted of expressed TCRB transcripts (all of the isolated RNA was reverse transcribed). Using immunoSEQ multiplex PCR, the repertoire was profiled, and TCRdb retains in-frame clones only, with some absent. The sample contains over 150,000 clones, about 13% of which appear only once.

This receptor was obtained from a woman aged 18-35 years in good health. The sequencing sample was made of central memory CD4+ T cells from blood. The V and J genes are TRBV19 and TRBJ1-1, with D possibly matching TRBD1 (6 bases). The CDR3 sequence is CASSKDRFSGYTEAFF. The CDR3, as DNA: TGTGCCAGTAGTAAGGACAGATTCAGTGGATACACTGAAGCTTTCTTT.